This T cell receptor beta chain was recorded in a study of OX40 agonist ivuxolimab in advanced cancers. Overall study context: Participants, around 80% male, averaged roughly 55 years of age, ranging from roughly 23 to 80.

Measured with immunoSEQ multiplex PCR; TCRdb has only the in-frame clones, and not every one. This repertoire shows under 70,000 clones, roughly 80% found once; its top ten account for nearly 4.5%. Notes on the study in general: Low levels of normalized T-cell clonal expansion also appeared in some nonresponders. With doses of 0.1 to 3.0 mg/kg, CD4+ and CD8+ blood T cells had undergone clonal expansion by week 6.

As for this clone: Its cognate antigen is unknown.

V shed 6 bases, J shed 5 bases, and the junction held 3 bases outside the gene matches. The CDR3 runs 13 residues. Germline CDR1 MNHEY, CDR2 SVGAGI. Sequencing used CD4+ or CD8+ T cells sorted from blood, obtained in a trial of the OX40 agonist ivuxolimab. The chain has TRBV6-5 and TRBJ1-1; 10 bases map to TRBD1. The sequence was collected from an adult with an advanced solid tumor such as melanoma, head and neck, liver or kidney cancer. The CDR3 reads CASSRQGATEAFF. DNA of the CDR3: TGTGCCAGCAGCCGACAGGGGGCTACTGAAGCTTTCTTT.